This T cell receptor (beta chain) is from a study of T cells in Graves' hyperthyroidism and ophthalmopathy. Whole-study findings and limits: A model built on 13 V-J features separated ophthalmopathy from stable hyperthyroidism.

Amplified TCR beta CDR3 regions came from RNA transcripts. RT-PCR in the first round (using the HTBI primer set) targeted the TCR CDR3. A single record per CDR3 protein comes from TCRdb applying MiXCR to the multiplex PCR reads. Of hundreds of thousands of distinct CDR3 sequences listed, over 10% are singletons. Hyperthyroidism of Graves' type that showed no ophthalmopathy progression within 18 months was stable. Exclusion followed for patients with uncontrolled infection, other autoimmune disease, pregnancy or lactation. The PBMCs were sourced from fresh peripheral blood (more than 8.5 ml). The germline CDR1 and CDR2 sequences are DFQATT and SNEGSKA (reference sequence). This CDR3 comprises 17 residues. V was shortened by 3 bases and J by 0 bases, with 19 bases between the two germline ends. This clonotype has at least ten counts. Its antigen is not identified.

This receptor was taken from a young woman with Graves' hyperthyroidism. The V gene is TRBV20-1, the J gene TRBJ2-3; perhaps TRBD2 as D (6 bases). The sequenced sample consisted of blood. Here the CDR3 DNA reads TGCAGTGCTAGTCTCAGTCTTAGTAGCGGCAGCACAGATACGCAGTATTTT. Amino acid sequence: CSASLSLSSGSTDTQYF.